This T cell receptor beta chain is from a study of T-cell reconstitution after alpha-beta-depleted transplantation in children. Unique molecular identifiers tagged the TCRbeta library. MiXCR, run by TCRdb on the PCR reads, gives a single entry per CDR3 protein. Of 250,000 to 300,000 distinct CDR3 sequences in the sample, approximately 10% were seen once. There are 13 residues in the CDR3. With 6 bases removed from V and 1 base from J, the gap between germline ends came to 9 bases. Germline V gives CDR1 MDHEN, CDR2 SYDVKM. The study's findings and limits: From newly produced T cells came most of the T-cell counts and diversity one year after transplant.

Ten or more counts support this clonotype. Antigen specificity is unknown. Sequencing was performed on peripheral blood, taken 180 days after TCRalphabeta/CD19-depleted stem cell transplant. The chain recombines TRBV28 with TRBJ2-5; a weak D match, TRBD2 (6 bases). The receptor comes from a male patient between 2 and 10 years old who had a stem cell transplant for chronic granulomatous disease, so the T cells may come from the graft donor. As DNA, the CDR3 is TGTGCCAGCAGCGGGAGTCGCCAAGAGACCCAGTACTTC. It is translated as CASSGSRQETQYF.